This TCR beta chain came from a study of blood T cell repertoires in COVID-19. Study-wide background: Acute-phase and convalescent COVID-19 samples originated in the United States, Italy and Spain. In each case, the material was cDNA or gDNA derived from T cells, B-cell-depleted T cells, or PBMCs.

The CDR3 has 12 residues. Germline CDR1 SGHTS, CDR2 YDEGEE. V lost 4 bases and J 2 bases, leaving 6 bases between the germline ends. Original analysis: By means of reference gene primer amplification, nucleated cell counts were estimated. Sequenced by immunoSEQ multiplex PCR; TCRdb stores in-frame clones only, minus some. V and J calls and clone size are copied from that table; D and trimming were computed from the DNA. The sample records some 130,000 clones, roughly 89% being singletons. Material: peripheral blood. The sequence derives from a man between 60 and 75 years old with COVID-19, enrolled during active disease. The chain employs TRBV5-8 and TRBJ1-2; unclear D gene. The CDR3 here is CASSGQNYGYTF. The CDR3 coding sequence is TGTGCCAGCAGCGGGCAGAACTATGGCTACACCTTC.